The T cell receptor (beta chain) described here comes from a study of blood T cell repertoires in COVID-19. Study context: Both acute and convalescent COVID-19 samples were obtained from the United States, Italy and Spain. Nucleic acid was either cDNA or gDNA, and it came from T cells, B-cell-depleted T cells, or PBMCs.

V was cut by 6 bases and J by 6 bases, with 17 bases left in between. This CDR3 has 14 residues. Germline CDR1 is MDHEN and CDR2 is SYDVKM. As originally analysed: Cell counts per sample came from amplifying reference gene primers. TCRdb's table, derived via immunoSEQ multiplex PCR, lists solely in-frame clones and lacks some. V and J calls and clone size are as listed in that table; D and trimming were resolved from the DNA. The table lists 110,000 or so clones, approximately 90% of them singletons. The rearrangement uses TRBV28 and TRBJ1-2; D possibly corresponds to TRBD1 (5 bases). The TCR originated in a woman aged 50 to 65 with acute or convalescent COVID-19. The sample consisted of peripheral blood. As DNA, the CDR3 is TGTGCCAGCAGATCCACATCAGGGTCGGATGGCTACACCTTC. This codes for CASRSTSGSDGYTF.